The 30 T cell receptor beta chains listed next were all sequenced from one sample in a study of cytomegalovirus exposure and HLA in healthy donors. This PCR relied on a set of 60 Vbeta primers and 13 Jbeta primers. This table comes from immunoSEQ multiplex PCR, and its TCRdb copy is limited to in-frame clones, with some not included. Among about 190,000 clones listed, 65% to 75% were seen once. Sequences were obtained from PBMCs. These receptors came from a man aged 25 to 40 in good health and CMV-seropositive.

The CDR3 sequence is CASSPGQGVEQYF. The CDR3 coding sequence is TGTGCCAGCAGCCCGGGACAGGGAGTCGAGCAGTACTTC. The V call is TRBV6-6, the J call TRBJ2-7, with 9 bases identical to TRBD1. In germline, CDR1 is MNHNY, CDR2 SVGAGI (reference sequence). The CDR3 loop spans 13 amino acids. The J segment lost 6 bases and the V segment lost 6 bases, leaving 6 bases of the junction unmatched.

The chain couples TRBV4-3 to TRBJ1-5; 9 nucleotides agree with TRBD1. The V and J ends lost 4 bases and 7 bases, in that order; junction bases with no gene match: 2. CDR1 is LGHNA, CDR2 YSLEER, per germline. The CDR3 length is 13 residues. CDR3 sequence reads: CASSLGQGQPQHF. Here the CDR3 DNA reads TGCGCCAGCAGCCTGGGACAGGGCCAGCCCCAGCATTTT.

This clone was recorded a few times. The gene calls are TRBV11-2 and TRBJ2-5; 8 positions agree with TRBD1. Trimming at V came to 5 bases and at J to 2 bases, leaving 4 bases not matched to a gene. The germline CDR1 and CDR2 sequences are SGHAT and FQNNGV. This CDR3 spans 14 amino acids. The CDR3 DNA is TGTGCCAGCAGCACTAGACAGGGGCAAGAGACCCAGTACTTC. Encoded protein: CASSTRQGQETQYF. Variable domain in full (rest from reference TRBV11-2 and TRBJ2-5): EAGVAQSPRYKIIEKRQSVAFWCNPISGHATLYWYQQILGQGPKLLIQFQNNGVVDDSQLPKDRFSAERLKGVDSTLKIQPAKLEDSAVYLCASSTRQGQETQYFGPGTRLLVL.

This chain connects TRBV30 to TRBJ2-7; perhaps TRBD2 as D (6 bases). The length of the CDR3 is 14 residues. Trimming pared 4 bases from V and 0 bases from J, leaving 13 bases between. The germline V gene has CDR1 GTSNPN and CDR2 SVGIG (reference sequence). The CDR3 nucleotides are TGTGCCTGGAAAGTTCTAGCGCGCTCCTACGAGCAGTACTTC. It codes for CAWKVLARSYEQYF.

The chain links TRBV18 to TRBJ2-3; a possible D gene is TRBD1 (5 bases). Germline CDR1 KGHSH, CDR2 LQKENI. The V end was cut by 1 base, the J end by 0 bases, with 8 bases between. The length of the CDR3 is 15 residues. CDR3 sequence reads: CASSPRQGSTDTQYF. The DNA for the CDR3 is TGTGCCAGCTCACCACGCCAGGGAAGCACAGATACGCAGTATTTT. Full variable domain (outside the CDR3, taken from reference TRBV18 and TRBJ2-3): NAGVMQNPRHLVRRRGQEARLRCSPMKGHSHVYWYRQLPEEGLKFMVYLQKENIIDESGMPKERFSAEFPKEGPSILRIQQVVRGDSAAYFCASSPRQGSTDTQYFGPGTRLTVL.

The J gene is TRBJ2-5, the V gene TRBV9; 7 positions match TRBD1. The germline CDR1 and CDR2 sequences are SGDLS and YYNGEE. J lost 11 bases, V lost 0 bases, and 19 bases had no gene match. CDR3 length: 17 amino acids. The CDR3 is CASSVEAVTGPFGEQYF. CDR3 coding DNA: TGTGCCAGCAGCGTAGAAGCTGTGACAGGGCCCTTTGGGGAGCAGTACTTC.

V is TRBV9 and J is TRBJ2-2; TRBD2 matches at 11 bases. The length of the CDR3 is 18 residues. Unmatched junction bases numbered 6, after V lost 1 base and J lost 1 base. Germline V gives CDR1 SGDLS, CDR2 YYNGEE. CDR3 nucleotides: TGTGCCAGCAGCGTAAGGGACCTAGCGGGGGGGAACACCGGGGAGCTGTTTTTT. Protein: CASSVRDLAGGNTGELFF.

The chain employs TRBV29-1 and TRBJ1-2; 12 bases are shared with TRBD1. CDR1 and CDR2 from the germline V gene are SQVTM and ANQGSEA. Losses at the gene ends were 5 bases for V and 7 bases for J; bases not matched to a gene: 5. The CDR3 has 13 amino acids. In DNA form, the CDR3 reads TGCAGCGTTCAACCGGGACAGGGGGCTGGCTACACCTTC. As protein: CSVQPGQGAGYTF.

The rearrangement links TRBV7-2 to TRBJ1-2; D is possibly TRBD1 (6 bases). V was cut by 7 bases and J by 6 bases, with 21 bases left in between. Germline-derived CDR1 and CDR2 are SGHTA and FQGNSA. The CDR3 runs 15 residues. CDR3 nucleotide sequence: TGTGCCAGCACCCCGCGGGCCCCTTGGACAGATGGCTACACCTTC. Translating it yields CASTPRAPWTDGYTF.

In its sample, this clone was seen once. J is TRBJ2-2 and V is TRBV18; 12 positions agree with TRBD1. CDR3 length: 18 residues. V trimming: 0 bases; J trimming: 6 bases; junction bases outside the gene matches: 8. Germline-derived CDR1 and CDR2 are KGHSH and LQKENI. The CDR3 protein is CASSPPNSGTGGSGELFF. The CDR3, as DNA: TGTGCCAGCTCACCACCGAATTCCGGGACAGGGGGCTCCGGGGAGCTGTTTTTT.

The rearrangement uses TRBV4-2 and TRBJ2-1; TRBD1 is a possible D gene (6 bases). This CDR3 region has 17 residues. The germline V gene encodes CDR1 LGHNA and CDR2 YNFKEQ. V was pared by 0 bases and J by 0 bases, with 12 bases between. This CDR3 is CASSQDSGHSSYNEQFF. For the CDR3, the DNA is TGTGCCAGCAGCCAAGATTCGGGACACAGCTCCTACAATGAGCAGTTCTTC.

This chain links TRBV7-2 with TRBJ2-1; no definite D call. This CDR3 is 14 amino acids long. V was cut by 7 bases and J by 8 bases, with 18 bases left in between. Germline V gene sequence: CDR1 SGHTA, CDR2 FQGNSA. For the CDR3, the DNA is TGTGCCAGCACCCTCCCCAGACACCAGGATGAGCAGTTCTTC. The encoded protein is CASTLPRHQDEQFF.

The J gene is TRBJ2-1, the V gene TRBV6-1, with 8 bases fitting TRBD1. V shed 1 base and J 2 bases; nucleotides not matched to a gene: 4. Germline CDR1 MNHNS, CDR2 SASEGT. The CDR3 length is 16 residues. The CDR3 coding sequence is TGTGCCAGCAGTGAAGTCGGCAGGGGGCCCTACAATGAGCAGTTCTTC. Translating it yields CASSEVGRGPYNEQFF.

DNA of the CDR3: TGTGCCAGCAGCTTAGTGGGGGGTGAAGCTTTCTTT. Translated: CASSLVGGEAFF. The chain is built from TRBV7-8 and TRBJ1-1, with D possibly TRBD1 on 5 matching bases. The CDR3 totals 12 residues. V lost 1 base and J lost 7, with 7 bases in between. Germline loops: CDR1 SGHVS, CDR2 FQNEAQ.

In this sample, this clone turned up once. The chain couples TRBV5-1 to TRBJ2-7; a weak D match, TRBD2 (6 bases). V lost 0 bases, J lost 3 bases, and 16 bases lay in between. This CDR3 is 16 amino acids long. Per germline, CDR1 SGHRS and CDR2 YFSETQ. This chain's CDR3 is CASSLVSGLASYEQYF. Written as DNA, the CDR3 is TGCGCCAGCAGCTTGGTGTCCGGGCTAGCGAGCTACGAGCAGTACTTC.

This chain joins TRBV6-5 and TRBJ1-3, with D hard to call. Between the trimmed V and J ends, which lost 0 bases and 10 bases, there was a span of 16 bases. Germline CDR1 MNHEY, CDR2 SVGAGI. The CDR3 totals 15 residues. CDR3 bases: TGTGCCAGCAGTTACTCGTGGGCAGCCACTGAGACCATATATTTT. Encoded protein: CASSYSWAATETIYF.

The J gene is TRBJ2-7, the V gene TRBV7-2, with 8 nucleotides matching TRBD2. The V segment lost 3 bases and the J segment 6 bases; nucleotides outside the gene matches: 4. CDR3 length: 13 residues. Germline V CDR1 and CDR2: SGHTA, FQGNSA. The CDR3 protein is CASSFAREGEQYF. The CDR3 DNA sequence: TGTGCCAGCAGCTTCGCTCGGGAGGGCGAGCAGTACTTC.

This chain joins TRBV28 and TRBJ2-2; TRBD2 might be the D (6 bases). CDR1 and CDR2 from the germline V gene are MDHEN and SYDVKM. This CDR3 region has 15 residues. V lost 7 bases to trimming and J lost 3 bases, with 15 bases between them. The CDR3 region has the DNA TGTGCCAGCACCGGAGGGCCGTTAGACACCGGGGAGCTGTTTTTT. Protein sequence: CASTGGPLDTGELFF.

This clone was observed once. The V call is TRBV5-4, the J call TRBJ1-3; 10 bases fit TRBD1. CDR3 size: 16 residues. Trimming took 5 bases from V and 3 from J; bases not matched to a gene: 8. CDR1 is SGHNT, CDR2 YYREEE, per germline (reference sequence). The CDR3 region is CASSPGGTGVGNTIYF. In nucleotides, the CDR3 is TGTGCCAGCAGTCCGGGGGGGACAGGGGTTGGAAACACCATATATTTT.

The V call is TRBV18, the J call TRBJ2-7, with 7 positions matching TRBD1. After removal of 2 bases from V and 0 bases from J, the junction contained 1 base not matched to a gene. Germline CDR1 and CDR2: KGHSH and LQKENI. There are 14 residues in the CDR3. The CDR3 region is CASSPGTASYEQYF. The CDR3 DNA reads TGTGCCAGCTCACCAGGGACAGCCTCCTACGAGCAGTACTTC. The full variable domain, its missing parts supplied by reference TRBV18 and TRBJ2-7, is NAGVMQNPRHLVRRRGQEARLRCSPMKGHSHVYWYRQLPEEGLKFMVYLQKENIIDESGMPKERFSAEFPKEGPSILRIQQVVRGDSAAYFCASSPGTASYEQYFGPGTRLTVT.

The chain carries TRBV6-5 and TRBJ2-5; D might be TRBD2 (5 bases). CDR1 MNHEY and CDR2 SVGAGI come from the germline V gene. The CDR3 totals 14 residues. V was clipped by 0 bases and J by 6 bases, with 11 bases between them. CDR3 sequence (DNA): TGTGCCAGCAGTTACTCGAGCGGTAGGCAGACCCAGTACTTC. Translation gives CASSYSSGRQTQYF.

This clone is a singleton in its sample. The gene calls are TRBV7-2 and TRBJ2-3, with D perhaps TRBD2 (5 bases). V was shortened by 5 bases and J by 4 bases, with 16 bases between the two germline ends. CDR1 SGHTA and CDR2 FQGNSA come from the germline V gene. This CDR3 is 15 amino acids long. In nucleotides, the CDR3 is TGTGCCAGCAGCAAAGGGAGTTCACAGCCAGATACGCAGTATTTT. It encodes CASSKGSSQPDTQYF.

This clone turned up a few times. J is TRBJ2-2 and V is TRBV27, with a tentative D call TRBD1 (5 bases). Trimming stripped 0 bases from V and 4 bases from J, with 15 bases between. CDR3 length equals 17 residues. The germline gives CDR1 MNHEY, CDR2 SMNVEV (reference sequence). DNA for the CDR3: TGTGCCAGCAGTTTATCACTCAGGGAATATGGCACCGGGGAGCTGTTTTTT. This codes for CASSLSLREYGTGELFF.

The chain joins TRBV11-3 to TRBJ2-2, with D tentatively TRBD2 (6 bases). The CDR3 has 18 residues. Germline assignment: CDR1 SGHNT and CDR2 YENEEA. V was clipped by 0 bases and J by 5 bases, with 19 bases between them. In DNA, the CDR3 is TGTGCCAGCAGCTTAGATCGTCCTAGCGTAAGACCGACCGGGGAGCTGTTTTTT. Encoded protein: CASSLDRPSVRPTGELFF.

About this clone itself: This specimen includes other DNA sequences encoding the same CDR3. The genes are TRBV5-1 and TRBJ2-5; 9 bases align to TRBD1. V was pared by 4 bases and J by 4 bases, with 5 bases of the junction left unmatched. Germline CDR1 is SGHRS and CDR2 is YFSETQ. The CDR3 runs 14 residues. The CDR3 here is CASSPGTGRETQYF. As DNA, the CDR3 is TGCGCCAGCAGCCCTGGGACAGGGAGAGAGACCCAGTACTTC.

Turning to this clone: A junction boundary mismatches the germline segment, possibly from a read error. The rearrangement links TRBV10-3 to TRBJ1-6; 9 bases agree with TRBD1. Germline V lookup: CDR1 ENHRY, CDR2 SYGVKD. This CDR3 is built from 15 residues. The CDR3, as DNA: TGTGTCATCAGGCCGGGACAGGGCAGTAATTCACCCCTCCACTTT. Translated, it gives CVIRPGQGSNSPLHF.

Here the CDR3 reads CASSVDPGGSYEQYF. DNA of the CDR3: TGTGCCAGCAGCGTAGACCCGGGAGGGTCCTACGAGCAGTACTTC. The chain links TRBV9 to TRBJ2-7; TRBD2 matches at 8 bases. The CDR3 extends over 15 amino acids. CDR1 and CDR2 from the germline V gene are SGDLS and YYNGEE. V lost 0 bases and J lost 1; bases outside the gene matches: 3.

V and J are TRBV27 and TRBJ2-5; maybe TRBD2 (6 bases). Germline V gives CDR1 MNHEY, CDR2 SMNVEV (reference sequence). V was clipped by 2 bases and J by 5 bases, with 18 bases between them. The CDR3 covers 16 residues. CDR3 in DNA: TGTGCCAGCAGTTTAAGTGGGAGGAACCCGGGGGAGACCCAGTACTTC. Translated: CASSLSGRNPGETQYF.

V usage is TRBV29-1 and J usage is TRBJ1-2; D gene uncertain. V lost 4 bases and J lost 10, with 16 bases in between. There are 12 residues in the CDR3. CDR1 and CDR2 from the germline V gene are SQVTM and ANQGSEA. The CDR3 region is CSVVGHLGDYTF. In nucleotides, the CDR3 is TGCAGCGTTGTTGGCCATTTGGGAGACTACACCTTC. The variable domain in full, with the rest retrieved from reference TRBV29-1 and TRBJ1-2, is SAVISQKPSRDICQRGTSLTIQCQVDSQVTMMFWYRQQPGQSLTLIATANQGSEATYESGFVIDKFPISRPNLTFSTLTVSNMSPEDSSIYLCSVVGHLGDYTFGSGTRLTVV.

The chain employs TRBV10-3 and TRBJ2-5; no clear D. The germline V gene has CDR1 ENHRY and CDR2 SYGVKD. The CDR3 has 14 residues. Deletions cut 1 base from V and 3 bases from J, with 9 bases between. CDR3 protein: CAISEWPLEETQYF. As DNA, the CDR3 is TGTGCCATCAGTGAGTGGCCGCTTGAAGAGACCCAGTACTTC.